The clone carrying this T cell receptor beta chain has only one observation. Antigen: not known. The sample is drawn from a study of OX40 agonist ivuxolimab in advanced cancers. In the study overall: Patients were 82.7% male with ages roughly 20 to 80, mean about 54. Partial responses were achieved by three patients: one hepatocellular carcinoma, two cutaneous melanoma. Findings and limits, study-wide: There were, on average, more expanded clones in CD8+ T cells than in CD4+.

The investigators sampled blood at baseline, at cycle 4 day 1, and at cycle 7 day 1. V was clipped by 7 bases and J by 9 bases; unmatched bases: 5. The germline CDR1 and CDR2 sequences are MDHEN and SYDVKM. CDR3 length equals 14 residues. TCRdb keeps only in-frame clones here, not all; method: immunoSEQ multiplex PCR. The sample holds approximately 86,000 clones; about 93% are singletons and the top ten take about 1.1%. This TCR derives from an adult with an advanced solid tumor such as melanoma, head and neck, liver or kidney cancer. The rearrangement joins TRBV28 to TRBJ1-6, with 11 bases aligning to TRBD1. Specimen: CD4+ or CD8+ T cells sorted from blood, collected in a trial of the OX40 agonist ivuxolimab. DNA of the CDR3: TGTGCCAGCAATCCGGGACAGGGGGGTTCACCCCTCCACTTT. Translation gives CASNPGQGGSPLHF.